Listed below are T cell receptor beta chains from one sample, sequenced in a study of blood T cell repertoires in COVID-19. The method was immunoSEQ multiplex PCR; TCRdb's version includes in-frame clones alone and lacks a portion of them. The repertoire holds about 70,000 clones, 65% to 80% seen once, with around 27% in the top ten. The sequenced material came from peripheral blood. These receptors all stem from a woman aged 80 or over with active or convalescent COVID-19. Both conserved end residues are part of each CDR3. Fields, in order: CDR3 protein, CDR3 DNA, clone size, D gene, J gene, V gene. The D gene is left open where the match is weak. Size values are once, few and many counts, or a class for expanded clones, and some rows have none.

CDR3 protein: CASSFTAVEQFF
CDR3 DNA: TGTGCCAGCAGTTTCACAGCGGTTGAGCAGTTCTTC
clone size: .
D gene: .
J gene: TRBJ2-1
V gene: TRBV28

CDR3 protein: CASGGGSSYEQYF
CDR3 DNA: TGCGCCAGTGGTGGGGGGAGCTCCTACGAGCAGTACTTC
clone size: .
D gene: .
J gene: TRBJ2-7
V gene: TRBV5-1

CDR3 protein: CASSLRPSGYTGELFF
CDR3 DNA: TGCGCCAGCAGCTTGAGGCCTAGCGGATACACCGGGGAGCTGTTTTTT
clone size: .
D gene: TRBD2
J gene: TRBJ2-2
V gene: TRBV5-1

CDR3 protein: CASSPLVGANEKLFF
CDR3 DNA: TGCGCCAGCAGCCCTCTAGTGGGAGCTAATGAAAAACTGTTTTTT
clone size: .
D gene: .
J gene: TRBJ1-4
V gene: TRBV4-1

CDR3 protein: CASSPNRDRDQPQHF
CDR3 DNA: TGTGCCAGCTCGCCTAACCGGGACAGAGATCAGCCCCAGCATTTT
clone size: .
D gene: TRBD1
J gene: TRBJ1-5
V gene: TRBV18

CDR3 protein: CASSEQGDGYTF
CDR3 DNA: TGCGCCAGCAGTGAACAGGGCGATGGCTACACCTTC
clone size: .
D gene: .
J gene: TRBJ1-2
V gene: TRBV10-2

CDR3 protein: CAWSPGGRGDDYTF
CDR3 DNA: TGTGCCTGGAGTCCAGGGGGCAGGGGGGATGACTACACCTTC
clone size: .
D gene: TRBD1
J gene: TRBJ1-2
V gene: TRBV30

CDR3 protein: CASSLAVLTGRPYEQYF
CDR3 DNA: TGTGCCAGCAGCTTGGCTGTGTTGACAGGGAGACCCTACGAGCAGTACTTC
clone size: once
D gene: TRBD1
J gene: TRBJ2-7
V gene: TRBV5-8

CDR3 protein: CASSYSDRTYEQYF
CDR3 DNA: TGTGCCAGCAGTTACTCGGACAGAACCTACGAGCAGTACTTC
clone size: .
D gene: .
J gene: TRBJ2-7
V gene: TRBV6-6

CDR3 protein: CASSYRDRKGYTF
CDR3 DNA: TGTGCCAGCAGTTATAGGGACAGGAAGGGCTACACCTTC
clone size: .
D gene: TRBD1
J gene: TRBJ1-2
V gene: TRBV6-5

CDR3 protein: CATSRDGQGMSTEAFF
CDR3 DNA: TGTGCCACCAGCAGAGATGGGCAGGGGATGAGCACTGAAGCTTTCTTT
clone size: .
D gene: .
J gene: TRBJ1-1
V gene: TRBV15

CDR3 protein: CASSLSSSGYTF
CDR3 DNA: TGTGCCAGCAGTTTATCCTCTAGTGGCTACACCTTC
clone size: .
D gene: .
J gene: TRBJ1-2
V gene: TRBV12-3/TRBV12-4

CDR3 protein: CASSLGADTQYF
CDR3 DNA: TGTGCCAGCAGCTTAGGAGCAGATACGCAGTATTTT
clone size: .
D gene: .
J gene: TRBJ2-3
V gene: TRBV11-1

CDR3 protein: CASSLDRGWTETQYF
CDR3 DNA: TGTGCCAGCAGTTTGGACAGGGGATGGACGGAGACCCAGTACTTC
clone size: .
D gene: TRBD1
J gene: TRBJ2-5
V gene: TRBV6-5

CDR3 protein: CASSVDAGSLYEQYF
CDR3 DNA: TGTGCCAGCAGCGTGGACGCGGGCAGCCTATACGAGCAGTACTTC
clone size: .
D gene: .
J gene: TRBJ2-7
V gene: TRBV9

CDR3 protein: CASSEPGQGLETQYF
CDR3 DNA: TGTGCCAGCAGTGAACCGGGACAGGGTTTGGAGACCCAGTACTTC
clone size: .
D gene: TRBD1
J gene: TRBJ2-5
V gene: TRBV27

CDR3 protein: CASSPQGGTGYTEAFF
CDR3 DNA: TGTGCCAGCAGCCCCCAAGGGGGGACAGGATACACTGAAGCTTTCTTT
clone size: .
D gene: TRBD1
J gene: TRBJ1-1
V gene: TRBV9

CDR3 protein: CASSQGQGENYGYTF
CDR3 DNA: TGTGCCAGCAGCCAGGGACAGGGTGAGAACTATGGCTACACCTTC
clone size: .
D gene: TRBD1
J gene: TRBJ1-2
V gene: TRBV3-1/TRBV3-2

CDR3 protein: CASSQGSLQGAREKLFF
CDR3 DNA: TGTGCCAGCAGCCAAGGGAGTTTGCAGGGGGCAAGGGAAAAACTGTTTTTT
clone size: .
D gene: TRBD1
J gene: TRBJ1-4
V gene: TRBV3-1/TRBV3-2

CDR3 protein: CASSTGQGTFF
CDR3 DNA: TGTGCCAGCAGTACGGGACAGGGAACGTTCTTC
clone size: .
D gene: TRBD1
J gene: TRBJ2-1
V gene: TRBV6-2/TRBV6-3

CDR3 protein: CASSPRTQQGSGIQYF
CDR3 DNA: TGTGCCAGCTCACCACGAACTCAACAGGGGTCGGGCATTCAGTACTTC
clone size: .
D gene: TRBD1
J gene: TRBJ2-4
V gene: TRBV18

CDR3 protein: CASSSLQGARTEAFF
CDR3 DNA: TGTGCCAGCAGTTCCTTACAGGGGGCGAGAACTGAAGCTTTCTTT
clone size: once
D gene: TRBD1
J gene: TRBJ1-1
V gene: TRBV6-2/TRBV6-3

CDR3 protein: CARSPDREDGTDTQYF
CDR3 DNA: TGTGCCAGAAGCCCGGACAGGGAGGATGGAACCGATACGCAGTATTTT
clone size: few
D gene: TRBD1
J gene: TRBJ2-3
V gene: TRBV5-3

CDR3 protein: CASSPTAHRVRSYNEQFF
CDR3 DNA: TGTGCCAGTAGTCCCACAGCACACAGGGTCCGCTCCTACAATGAGCAGTTCTTC
clone size: .
D gene: .
J gene: TRBJ2-1
V gene: TRBV19

CDR3 protein: CASTGVDSGKNIQYF
CDR3 DNA: TGTGCCAGCACAGGGGTGGATAGTGGCAAAAACATTCAGTACTTC
clone size: .
D gene: TRBD1
J gene: TRBJ2-4
V gene: TRBV24-1

CDR3 protein: CASSLAGSGSYEQYF
CDR3 DNA: TGTGCCAGCAGTTTGGCGGGTTCGGGTTCCTACGAGCAGTACTTC
clone size: .
D gene: .
J gene: TRBJ2-7
V gene: TRBV28

CDR3 protein: CASRNLQGSYNSPLHF
CDR3 DNA: TGTGCCAGCAGGAACCTTCAGGGTTCCTATAATTCACCCCTCCACTTT
clone size: .
D gene: .
J gene: TRBJ1-6
V gene: TRBV27

CDR3 protein: CASSSGTGEEKLFF
CDR3 DNA: TGCGCCAGCAGCTCCGGGACAGGGGAAGAAAAACTGTTTTTT
clone size: once
D gene: TRBD1
J gene: TRBJ1-4
V gene: TRBV5-1

CDR3 protein: CASSAGTTNTEAFF
CDR3 DNA: TGTGCCAGCAGCGCAGGGACAACGAACACTGAAGCTTTCTTT
clone size: .
D gene: .
J gene: TRBJ1-1
V gene: TRBV9

CDR3 protein: CASNVGTGGNVLTF
CDR3 DNA: TGCGCCAGCAACGTCGGGACAGGAGGAAACGTCCTGACTTTC
clone size: .
D gene: TRBD1
J gene: TRBJ2-6
V gene: TRBV5-1

CDR3 protein: CASSQAKQTVNTEAFF
CDR3 DNA: TGTGCCAGCAGCCAAGCCAAACAGACAGTTAACACTGAAGCTTTCTTT
clone size: .
D gene: .
J gene: TRBJ1-1
V gene: TRBV14

CDR3 protein: CAWSADRTNQPQHF
CDR3 DNA: TGTGCCTGGAGCGCGGACAGGACGAATCAGCCCCAGCATTTT
clone size: .
D gene: TRBD1
J gene: TRBJ1-5
V gene: TRBV30

CDR3 protein: CASSLPSGGDSYNEQFF
CDR3 DNA: TGTGCCAGCAGCTTGCCTAGCGGGGGCGATTCCTACAATGAGCAGTTCTTC
clone size: .
D gene: TRBD2
J gene: TRBJ2-1
V gene: TRBV5-4

CDR3 protein: CASSPSYRGLAGSGEQFF
CDR3 DNA: TGTGCCAGCAGTCCGTCCTACCGTGGACTAGCGGGGTCCGGTGAGCAGTTCTTC
clone size: .
D gene: TRBD2
J gene: TRBJ2-1
V gene: TRBV27

CDR3 protein: CATSGGSGWDQPQHF
CDR3 DNA: TGTGCCACCAGCGGGGGGAGCGGCTGGGATCAGCCCCAGCATTTT
clone size: .
D gene: .
J gene: TRBJ1-5
V gene: TRBV15

CDR3 protein: CASSQVQSYEKLFF
CDR3 DNA: TGTGCCAGCAGCCAAGTCCAGTCTTATGAAAAACTGTTTTTT
clone size: .
D gene: .
J gene: TRBJ1-4
V gene: TRBV14

CDR3 protein: CASSFEPPGELFF
CDR3 DNA: TGTGCCAGCAGCTTCGAGCCCCCCGGGGAGCTGTTTTTT
clone size: .
D gene: .
J gene: TRBJ2-2
V gene: TRBV7-2

CDR3 protein: CASTADRGYGYTF
CDR3 DNA: TGTGCCAGTACCGCCGACAGGGGCTATGGCTACACCTTC
clone size: .
D gene: TRBD1
J gene: TRBJ1-2
V gene: TRBV19

CDR3 protein: CASSRTNTEAFF
CDR3 DNA: TGTGCCAGCAGTCGGACTAACACTGAAGCTTTCTTT
clone size: few
D gene: .
J gene: TRBJ1-1
V gene: TRBV28

CDR3 protein: CASTDSSRVGYEQYF
CDR3 DNA: TGTGCCAGCACCGACAGTAGCAGGGTTGGCTACGAGCAGTACTTC
clone size: .
D gene: .
J gene: TRBJ2-7
V gene: TRBV2

CDR3 protein: CAWTRDRTLMNTEAFF
CDR3 DNA: TGTGCCTGGACCCGGGACAGGACCTTGATGAACACTGAAGCTTTCTTT
clone size: .
D gene: TRBD1
J gene: TRBJ1-1
V gene: TRBV30

CDR3 protein: CASSARSRDSYNEQFF
CDR3 DNA: TGTGCCAGCAGCGCTCGTTCTAGAGACTCCTACAATGAGCAGTTCTTC
clone size: .
D gene: .
J gene: TRBJ2-1
V gene: TRBV9

CDR3 protein: CASSSGEKLFF
CDR3 DNA: TGCGCCAGCAGCTCGGGGGAAAAACTGTTTTTT
clone size: .
D gene: .
J gene: TRBJ1-4
V gene: TRBV5-1

CDR3 protein: CASSPLQGLAVQETQYF
CDR3 DNA: TGTGCCAGCAGTCCACTACAGGGACTAGCCGTTCAAGAGACCCAGTACTTC
clone size: .
D gene: TRBD2
J gene: TRBJ2-5
V gene: TRBV27

CDR3 protein: CASRMTGGGYGYTF
CDR3 DNA: TGTGCCAGCAGGATGACAGGGGGCGGCTATGGCTACACCTTC
clone size: .
D gene: TRBD1
J gene: TRBJ1-2
V gene: TRBV3-1/TRBV3-2

CDR3 protein: CASSPPSLGRDRRGYTF
CDR3 DNA: TGTGCCAGCAGCCCTCCGTCTCTGGGCAGGGATCGTCGCGGCTACACCTTC
clone size: .
D gene: .
J gene: TRBJ1-2
V gene: TRBV7-9